Listed here are 20 T cell receptor beta chains from one sample, sequenced in a study of blood T cell repertoires in COVID-19. TCRdb's table, derived via immunoSEQ multiplex PCR, lists solely in-frame clones and lacks some. The data contain 200,000 to 250,000 clones, around four fifths of them seen just once; the ten biggest clones take up about 4.8%. The sample comprised peripheral blood. All receptors derive from a woman aged 65 to 85 with acute or convalescent COVID-19.

The chain joins TRBV19 to TRBJ1-1; TRBD1 agrees at 7 bases. Trimming at V came to 4 bases and at J to 5 bases, leaving 4 bases not matched to a gene. Germline lookup yields CDR1 LNHDA and CDR2 SQIVND (reference sequence). The CDR3 has 13 residues. CDR3: CASSRGGWTEAFF. The CDR3 DNA reads TGTGCCAGTAGTAGAGGGGGCTGGACTGAAGCTTTCTTT.

The V and J genes are TRBV10-3 and TRBJ2-5; D is perhaps TRBD1 (6 bases). V lost 9 bases to trimming and J lost 2 bases, with 16 bases between them. From germline, CDR1 is ENHRY and CDR2 SYGVKD. CDR3 length: 14 residues. The CDR3: CAIAQTGVQETQYF. In DNA form, the CDR3 reads TGTGCCATTGCCCAGACAGGCGTGCAAGAGACCCAGTACTTC.

V gene TRBV5-4 combines with J gene TRBJ2-3, with D possibly being TRBD1 (5 bases). The CDR3 is 14 amino acids. Trimming shortened V by 2 bases and J by 4 bases, and 11 bases separated the two germline ends. Germline V gene data show CDR1 as SGHNT and CDR2 as YYREEE (reference sequence). The CDR3 coding sequence is TGTGCCAGCAGCTTTCCGGACAAGGCAGATACGCAGTATTTT. Its translation: CASSFPDKADTQYF. Full variable domain (missing parts from reference TRBV5-4 and TRBJ2-3): ETGVTQSPTHLIKTRGQQVTLRCSSQSGHNTVSWYQQALGQGPQFIFQYYREEENGRGNFPPRFSGLQFPNYSSELNVNALELDDSALYLCASSFPDKADTQYFGPGTRLTVL.

This clone was recorded a few times. The chain joins TRBV2 to TRBJ1-4; D is ambiguous. Trimming removed 3 bases at V and 8 bases at J, with 4 bases between. The CDR3 covers 11 residues. Germline lookup yields CDR1 SNHLY and CDR2 FYNNEI. CDR3 amino acids: CASSDREKLFF. For the CDR3, the DNA is TGTGCCAGCAGTGACAGGGAAAAACTGTTTTTT.

This chain links TRBV29-1 with TRBJ1-2; TRBD1 matches at 7 bases. V dropped 6 bases and J dropped 2; count of bases not matched to a gene: 6. The CDR3 consists of 13 residues. Germline V gene data show CDR1 as SQVTM and CDR2 as ANQGSEA. CDR3 bases: TGCAGCGTAGGGGACAGCAGAAACTATGGCTACACCTTC. Translation gives CSVGDSRNYGYTF.

The genes are TRBV20-1 and TRBJ2-1; no definite D call. Germline V gene data show CDR1 as DFQATT and CDR2 as SNEGSKA (reference sequence). This CDR3 has 12 amino acids. V lost 3 bases, J lost 7 bases, and 10 bases lay in between. The CDR3 DNA sequence: TGCAGTGCTAGTCGTGTTCCGAATGAGCAGTTCTTC. Encoded protein: CSASRVPNEQFF.

This clone came up once. This rearrangement joins TRBV6-5 to TRBJ1-1; D might be TRBD1 (6 bases). The CDR3 covers 14 residues. In germline, CDR1 is MNHEY, CDR2 SVGAGI. Trimming took off 5 bases at V and 3 bases at J, with 13 bases between the two ends. The CDR3 nucleotides read TGTGCCAGCAGTCCAGCTACAGGGTACACTGAAGCTTTCTTT. Protein sequence: CASSPATGYTEAFF.

The rearrangement joins TRBV7-9 to TRBJ2-3, with 13 bases lining up with TRBD2. CDR1 is SEHNR, CDR2 FQNEAQ, per germline (reference sequence). Trimming took 2 bases from V and 4 from J; bases not matched to a gene: 3. The CDR3 has 16 amino acids. This CDR3 is CASSLWTSGGADTQYF. The CDR3, as DNA: TGTGCCAGCAGCTTATGGACTAGCGGGGGCGCAGATACGCAGTATTTT.

The gene calls are TRBV6-6 and TRBJ1-5, with a weak D call TRBD1 (5 bases). The V gene lost 11 bases and the J gene lost 3 bases, with 14 bases spanning the gap. The V gene's germline CDR1 is MNHNY and CDR2 SVGAGI (reference sequence). CDR3 length: 13 amino acids. CDR3 sequence (DNA): TGTGCCCTGGGAGGGGCTTCCAATCAGCCCCAGCATTTT. This sequence encodes CALGGASNQPQHF.

This clone was recorded only once. This chain joins TRBV4-3 and TRBJ1-2; D remains unclear. This CDR3 is built from 14 residues. The germline CDR1 and CDR2 sequences are LGHNA and YSLEER. The V end was cut by 1 base, the J end by 2 bases, with 8 bases between. The CDR3 region has the DNA TGCGCCAGCAGCCAAGGTCCAGAAAACTATGGCTACACCTTC. Translating gives CASSQGPENYGYTF.

This sequence joins TRBV6-5 and TRBJ2-7, with TRBD2 matching 7 bases. J lost 1 base, V lost 0 bases, and 3 bases had no gene match. The length of the CDR3 is 15 residues. CDR1 and CDR2 from the germline V gene are MNHEY and SVGAGI. For the CDR3, the DNA is TGTGCCAGCAGTTACTCCCCTAGCGGATCCTACGAGCAGTACTTC. Amino acids: CASSYSPSGSYEQYF.

The chain is built from TRBV12-3 or TRBV12-4 and TRBJ1-2, with D perhaps TRBD1 (6 bases). Trimming pared 6 bases from V and 7 bases from J, leaving 12 bases between. The CDR3 length is 12 residues. The CDR3 loop is CASSQTGSGYTF. The CDR3 bases are TGTGCCAGCAGCCAAACAGGGTCTGGCTACACCTTC.

The chain combines TRBV6-2 or TRBV6-3 with TRBJ2-1; possibly TRBD2 for D (7 bases). The CDR3 length is 15 residues. V was cut by 2 bases and J by 2 bases, with 10 bases left in between. The germline V gene has CDR1 MNHEY and CDR2 SVGEGT. The CDR3 spells CASSYNGGPYNEQFF. CDR3 bases: TGTGCCAGCAGTTACAACGGGGGGCCCTACAATGAGCAGTTCTTC.

This chain links TRBV27 with TRBJ1-2; weak D call: TRBD1 (5 bases). Germline lookup yields CDR1 MNHEY and CDR2 SMNVEV (reference sequence). V gave up 8 bases and J gave up 0 bases, with 10 bases separating them. The CDR3 spans 13 residues. Here the CDR3 reads CASSTASNYGYTF. DNA of the CDR3: TGTGCCAGCTCGACAGCTTCTAACTATGGCTACACCTTC.

The V and J genes are TRBV29-1 and TRBJ1-2; D is undetermined. Germline loops: CDR1 SQVTM, CDR2 ANQGSEA. The CDR3 is 13 residues long. The V gene lost 7 bases and the J gene lost 0 bases, with 12 bases spanning the gap. The CDR3 region is CSAIQQANYGYTF. CDR3 in DNA: TGCAGCGCCATCCAGCAGGCTAACTATGGCTACACCTTC.

The V and J genes are TRBV6-5 and TRBJ2-7; 9 nucleotides line up with TRBD2. CDR1 MNHEY and CDR2 SVGAGI come from the germline V gene. CDR3 length equals 14 residues. Trimming removed 6 bases from V and 2 bases from J; junction bases left unmatched: 5. CDR3 coding DNA: TGTGCCAGCAGAATGAGCGGGGGGACCTACGAGCAGTACTTC. This gives the protein CASRMSGGTYEQYF.

This clone appeared a few times. The J gene is TRBJ1-2, the V gene TRBV19; 12 nucleotides match TRBD1. Unmatched junction bases numbered 9, after V lost 4 bases and J lost 6 bases. The length of the CDR3 is 16 residues. Germline CDR1 reads LNHDA; CDR2 reads SQIVND (reference sequence). CDR3 nucleotide sequence: TGTGCCAGTAGTACCTCCGGGACAGGGGGCGCGGATGGCTACACCTTC. Translated: CASSTSGTGGADGYTF.

This clone appeared once. The chain combines TRBV28 with TRBJ1-6; 8 bases match TRBD1. Losses at the gene ends were 3 bases for V and 6 bases for J; bases not matched to a gene: 4. This CDR3 is 15 amino acids long. Germline CDR1 and CDR2: MDHEN and SYDVKM. This CDR3 is CASSFLGQGNSPLHF. As DNA, the CDR3 is TGTGCCAGCAGTTTCCTAGGACAGGGTAATTCACCCCTCCACTTT.

A word on this clone: Different DNA sequences within this sample yield the same CDR3. The chain recombines TRBV9 with TRBJ2-3; TRBD1 matches 7 bases. With V trimmed by 0 bases and J by 1 base, 2 bases remained unmatched. From germline, CDR1 is SGDLS and CDR2 YYNGEE. CDR3 size: 15 residues. The CDR3 loop is CASSVEGARTDTQYF. The CDR3 bases are TGTGCCAGCAGCGTAGAGGGGGCCCGCACAGATACGCAGTATTTT.

This clone was seen a handful of times. The chain employs TRBV5-1 and TRBJ2-7; 10 nucleotides agree with TRBD2. Germline assignment: CDR1 SGHRS and CDR2 YFSETQ. The CDR3 is 17 amino acids. V was pared by 0 bases and J by 2 bases, with 8 bases of the junction left unmatched. Here the CDR3 reads CASSLAAGTSVAYEQYF. The CDR3 DNA reads TGCGCCAGCAGCTTGGCCGCCGGGACTAGCGTAGCCTACGAGCAGTACTTC. Full variable domain (remainder filled in from reference TRBV5-1 and TRBJ2-7): KAGVTQTPRYLIKTRGQQVTLSCSPISGHRSVSWYQQTPGQGLQFLFEYFSETQRNKGNFPGRFSGRQFSNSRSEMNVSTLELGDSALYLCASSLAAGTSVAYEQYFGPGTRLTVT.